This entry features one T cell receptor beta chain sequence. Antigen specificity is unknown. The source of the sample is a study of T-cell reconstitution after alpha-beta-depleted transplantation in children. Findings and caveats of the study: Several patients had high TCRbeta diversity at day 60; it came from surviving recipient T cells and thymic progenitors. One year post-transplant, T-cell counts and diversity were largely derived from T cells produced anew. Expanded clones from the graft, numbering several hundred, reportedly supplied alpha-beta T cells about two months after transplant.

During its preparation, the TCRbeta library received unique molecular identifiers. TCRdb recomputed calls from the PCR reads with MiXCR, one row per CDR3 protein. Altogether just over 950,000 distinct CDR3 sequences are present, 25% to 30% being singletons, with the ten largest covering more than 25%. Germline values: CDR1 SGHAT, CDR2 FQNNGV. The CDR3 consists of 17 residues. Trimming took 0 bases from V and 4 from J; bases not matched to a gene: 4. The sample in question was PBMCs, mostly from graft donor cells, obtained 360 days after TCRalphabeta/CD19-depleted stem cell transplant. The TCR sequence derives from a boy under three years old who had a stem cell transplant for SCID, so the T cells may come from the graft donor. The chain recombines TRBV11-2 with TRBJ2-2; TRBD2 matches at 11 bases. CDR3 sequence (DNA): TGTGCCAGCAGCTTAGACCGGCTAGCGGGGGGCACCGGGGAGCTGTTTTTT. This gives the protein CASSLDRLAGGTGELFF. The entire variable domain, with the rest obtained from reference TRBV11-2 and TRBJ2-2, is as follows: EAGVAQSPRYKIIEKRQSVAFWCNPISGHATLYWYQQILGQGPKLLIQFQNNGVVDDSQLPKDRFSAERLKGVDSTLKIQPAKLEDSAVYLCASSLDRLAGGTGELFFGEGSRLTVL.